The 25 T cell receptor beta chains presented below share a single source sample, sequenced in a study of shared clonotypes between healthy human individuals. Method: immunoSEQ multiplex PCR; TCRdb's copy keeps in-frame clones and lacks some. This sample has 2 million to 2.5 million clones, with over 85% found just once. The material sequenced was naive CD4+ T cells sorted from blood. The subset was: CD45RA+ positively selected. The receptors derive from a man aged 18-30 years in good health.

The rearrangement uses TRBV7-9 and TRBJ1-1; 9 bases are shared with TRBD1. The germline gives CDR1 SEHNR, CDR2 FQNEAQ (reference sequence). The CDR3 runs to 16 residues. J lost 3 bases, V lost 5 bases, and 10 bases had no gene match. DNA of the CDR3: TGTGCCAGCAGCCCCCCGGGACAGGGATCGGACACTGAAGCTTTCTTT. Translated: CASSPPGQGSDTEAFF.

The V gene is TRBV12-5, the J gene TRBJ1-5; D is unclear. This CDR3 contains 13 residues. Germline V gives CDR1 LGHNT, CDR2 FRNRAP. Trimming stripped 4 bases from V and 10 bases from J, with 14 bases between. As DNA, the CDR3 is TGTGCTAGTGGTTATCTGGAGATCAGCCCCCAGCATTTT. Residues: CASGYLEISPQHF.

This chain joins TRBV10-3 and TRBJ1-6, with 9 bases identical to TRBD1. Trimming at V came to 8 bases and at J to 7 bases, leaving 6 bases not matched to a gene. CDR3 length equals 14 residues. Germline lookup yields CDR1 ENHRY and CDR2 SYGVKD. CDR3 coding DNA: TGTGCCATCCAAATAGACAGGGGGAATTCACCCCTCCACTTT. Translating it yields CAIQIDRGNSPLHF.

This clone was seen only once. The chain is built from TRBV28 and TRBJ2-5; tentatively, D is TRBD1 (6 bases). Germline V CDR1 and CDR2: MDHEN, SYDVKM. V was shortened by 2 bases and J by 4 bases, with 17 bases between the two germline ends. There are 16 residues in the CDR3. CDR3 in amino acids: CASSLLMGALGETQYF. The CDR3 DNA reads TGTGCCAGCAGTTTACTTATGGGGGCGTTGGGAGAGACCCAGTACTTC.

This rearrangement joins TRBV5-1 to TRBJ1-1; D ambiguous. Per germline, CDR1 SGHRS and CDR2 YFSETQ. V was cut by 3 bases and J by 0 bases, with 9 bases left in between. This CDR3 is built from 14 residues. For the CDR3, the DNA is TGCGCCAGCAGCTCAGACCACCTGAACACTGAAGCTTTCTTT. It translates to CASSSDHLNTEAFF.

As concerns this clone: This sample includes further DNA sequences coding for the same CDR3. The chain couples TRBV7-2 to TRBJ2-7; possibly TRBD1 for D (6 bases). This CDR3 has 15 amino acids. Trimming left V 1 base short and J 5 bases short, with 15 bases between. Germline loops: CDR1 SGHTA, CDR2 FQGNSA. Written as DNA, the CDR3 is TGTGCCAGCAGCTTAGGATGGGCAGGGGTAAACGAGCAGTACTTC. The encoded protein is CASSLGWAGVNEQYF.

The CDR3 is CASSLSSGNYNEQFF. The CDR3 DNA sequence: TGTGCCAGCAGCTTAAGTAGCGGGAACTACAATGAGCAGTTCTTC. J is TRBJ2-1 and V is TRBV11-3, with 8 bases lining up with TRBD2. The CDR3 is made up of 15 amino acids. Germline V gene lookup returns CDR1 SGHNT and CDR2 YENEEA. Trimming at V came to 2 bases and at J to 3 bases, leaving 3 bases not matched to a gene.

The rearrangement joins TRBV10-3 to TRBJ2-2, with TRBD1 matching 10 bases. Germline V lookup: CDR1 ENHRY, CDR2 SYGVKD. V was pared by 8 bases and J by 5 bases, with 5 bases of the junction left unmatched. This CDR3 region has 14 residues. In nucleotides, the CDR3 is TGTGCCATCCTCCGGACAGGGGGAACCGGGGAGCTGTTTTTT. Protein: CAILRTGGTGELFF.

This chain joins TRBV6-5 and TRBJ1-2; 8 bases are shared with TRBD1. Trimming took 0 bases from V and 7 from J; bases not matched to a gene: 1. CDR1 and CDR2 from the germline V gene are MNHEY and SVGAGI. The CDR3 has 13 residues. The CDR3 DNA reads TGTGCCAGCAGTTACTCGGACAGGGTTGGCTACACCTTC. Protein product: CASSYSDRVGYTF.

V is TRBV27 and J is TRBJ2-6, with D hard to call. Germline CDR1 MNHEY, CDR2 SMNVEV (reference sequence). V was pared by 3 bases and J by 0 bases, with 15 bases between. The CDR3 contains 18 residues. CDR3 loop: CASSFSTMRLSGANVLTF. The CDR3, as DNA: TGTGCCAGCAGTTTTTCGACAATGCGGCTCTCTGGGGCCAACGTCCTGACTTTC.

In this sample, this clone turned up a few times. CDR3 amino acids: CASSPMDEQYF. CDR3 DNA: TGTGCCAGCTCACCAATGGACGAGCAGTACTTC. The chain couples TRBV18 to TRBJ2-7; no reliable D call. V lost 2 bases to trimming and J lost 5 bases, with 4 bases between them. This CDR3 region has 11 residues. Germline lookup yields CDR1 KGHSH and CDR2 LQKENI.

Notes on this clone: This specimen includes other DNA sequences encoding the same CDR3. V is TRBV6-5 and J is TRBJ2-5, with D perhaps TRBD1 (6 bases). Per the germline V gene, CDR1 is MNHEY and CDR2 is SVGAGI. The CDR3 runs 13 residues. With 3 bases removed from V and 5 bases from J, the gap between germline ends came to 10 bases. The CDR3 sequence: CASSYGGRETQYF. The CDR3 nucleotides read TGTGCCAGCAGTTATGGGGGCCGGGAGACCCAGTACTTC.

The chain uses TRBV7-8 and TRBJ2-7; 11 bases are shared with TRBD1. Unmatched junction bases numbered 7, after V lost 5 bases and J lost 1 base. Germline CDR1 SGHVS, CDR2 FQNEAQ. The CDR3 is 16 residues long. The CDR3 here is CASSESGTGGSYEQYF. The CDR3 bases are TGTGCCAGCAGCGAGTCAGGGACAGGGGGGTCCTACGAGCAGTACTTC.

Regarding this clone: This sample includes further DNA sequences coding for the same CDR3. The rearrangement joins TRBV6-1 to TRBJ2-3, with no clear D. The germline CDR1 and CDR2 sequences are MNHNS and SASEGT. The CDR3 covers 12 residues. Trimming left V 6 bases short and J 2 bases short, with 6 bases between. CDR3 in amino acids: CASRGNTDTQYF. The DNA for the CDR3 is TGTGCCAGCAGGGGCAACACAGATACGCAGTATTTT.

DNA for the CDR3: TGTGCCAGCAGTTTGCGTCAGGGCGGGCAGTACTTC. This encodes CASSLRQGGQYF. This chain uses TRBV28 with TRBJ2-7, with D possibly being TRBD1 (5 bases). Germline assignment: CDR1 MDHEN and CDR2 SYDVKM. The CDR3 extends over 12 amino acids. Trimming left V 3 bases short and J 9 bases short, with 12 bases between.

The CDR3 bases are TGCGCCAGCAGCAACTCAGGCACAACTAATGAAAAACTGTTTTTT. Its translation is CASSNSGTTNEKLFF. J is TRBJ1-4 and V is TRBV5-1, with D unresolved. The V and J ends lost 4 bases and 0 bases respectively, with 10 bases between them. CDR3 length equals 15 residues. CDR1 and CDR2 (germline): SGHRS, YFSETQ.

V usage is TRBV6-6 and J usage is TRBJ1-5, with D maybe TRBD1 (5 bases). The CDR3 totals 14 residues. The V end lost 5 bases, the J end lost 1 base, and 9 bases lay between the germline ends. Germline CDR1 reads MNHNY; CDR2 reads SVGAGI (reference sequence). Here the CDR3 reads CASSKTESNQPQHF. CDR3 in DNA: TGTGCCAGCAGTAAGACAGAGAGCAATCAGCCCCAGCATTTT.

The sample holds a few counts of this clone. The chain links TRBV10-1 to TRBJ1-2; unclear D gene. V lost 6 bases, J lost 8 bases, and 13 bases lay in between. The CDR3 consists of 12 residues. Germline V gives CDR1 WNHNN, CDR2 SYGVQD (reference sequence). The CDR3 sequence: CASRRTPAGYTF. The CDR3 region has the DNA TGCGCCAGCAGAAGAACCCCGGCCGGCTACACCTTC.

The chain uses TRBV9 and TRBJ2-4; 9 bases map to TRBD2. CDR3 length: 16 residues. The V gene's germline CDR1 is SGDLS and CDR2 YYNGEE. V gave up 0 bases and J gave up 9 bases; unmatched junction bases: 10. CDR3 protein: CASSVALSGRTSIQYF. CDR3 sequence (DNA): TGTGCCAGCAGCGTAGCTCTTAGCGGGAGAACTAGCATTCAGTACTTC. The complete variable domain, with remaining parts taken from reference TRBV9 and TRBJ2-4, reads DSGVTQTPKHLITATGQRVTLRCSPRSGDLSVYWYQQSLDQGLQFLIQYYNGEERAKGNILERFSAQQFPDLHSELNLSSLELGDSALYFCASSVALSGRTSIQYFGAGTRLSVL.

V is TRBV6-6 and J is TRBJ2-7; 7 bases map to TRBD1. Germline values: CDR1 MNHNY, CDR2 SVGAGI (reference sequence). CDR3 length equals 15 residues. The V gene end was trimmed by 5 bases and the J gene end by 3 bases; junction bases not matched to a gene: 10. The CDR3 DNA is TGTGCCAGCAGTAACCCACCGGGACAGAGCTACGAGCAGTACTTC. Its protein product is CASSNPPGQSYEQYF.

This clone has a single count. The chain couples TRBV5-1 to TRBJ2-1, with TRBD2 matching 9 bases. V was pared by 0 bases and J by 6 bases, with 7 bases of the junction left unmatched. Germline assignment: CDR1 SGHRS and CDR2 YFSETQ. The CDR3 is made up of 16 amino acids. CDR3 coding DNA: TGCGCCAGCAGCTTGGGAGGGATGGGACTAGCCAATGAGCAGTTCTTC. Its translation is CASSLGGMGLANEQFF.

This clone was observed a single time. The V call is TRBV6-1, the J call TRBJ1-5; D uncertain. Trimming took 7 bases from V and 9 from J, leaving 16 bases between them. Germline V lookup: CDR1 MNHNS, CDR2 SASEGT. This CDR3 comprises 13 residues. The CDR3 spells CASTETLRGPQHF. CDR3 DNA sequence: TGTGCCAGCACCGAGACCCTTCGAGGGCCCCAGCATTTT.

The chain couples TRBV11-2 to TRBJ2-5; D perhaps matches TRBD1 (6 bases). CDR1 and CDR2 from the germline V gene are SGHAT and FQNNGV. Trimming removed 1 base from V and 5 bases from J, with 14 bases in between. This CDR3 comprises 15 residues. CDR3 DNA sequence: TGTGCCAGCAGCTTAGCTGGCGACAGGACGGAGACCCAGTACTTC. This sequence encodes CASSLAGDRTETQYF.

The CDR3 DNA reads TGTGCCAGCAGCCCCGAGGCAGGGGGATTCTATGGCTACACCTTC. Its protein is CASSPEAGGFYGYTF. This rearrangement joins TRBV28 to TRBJ1-2; 7 bases are a match to TRBD1. The V and J ends lost 6 bases and 4 bases, in that order; junction bases with no gene match: 11. The CDR3 spans 15 residues. CDR1 and CDR2 from the germline V gene are MDHEN and SYDVKM.

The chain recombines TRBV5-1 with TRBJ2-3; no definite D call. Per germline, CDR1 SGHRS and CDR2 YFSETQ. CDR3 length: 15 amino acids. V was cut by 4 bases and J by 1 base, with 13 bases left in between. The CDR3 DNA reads TGCGCCAGCAGCGGACGGGCTTTGGGCACAGATACGCAGTATTTT. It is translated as CASSGRALGTDTQYF.